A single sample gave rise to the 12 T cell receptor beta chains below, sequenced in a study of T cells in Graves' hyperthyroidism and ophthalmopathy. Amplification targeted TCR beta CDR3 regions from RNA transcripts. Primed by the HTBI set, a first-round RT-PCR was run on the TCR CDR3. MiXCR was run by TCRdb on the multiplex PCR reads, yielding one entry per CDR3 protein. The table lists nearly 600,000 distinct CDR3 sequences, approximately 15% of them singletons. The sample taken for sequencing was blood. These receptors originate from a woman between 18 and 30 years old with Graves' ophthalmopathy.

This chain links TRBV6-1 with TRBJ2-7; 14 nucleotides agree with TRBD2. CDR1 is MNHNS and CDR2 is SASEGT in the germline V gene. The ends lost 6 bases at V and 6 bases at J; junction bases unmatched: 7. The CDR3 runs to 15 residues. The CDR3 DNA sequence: TGTGCCAGCAGCGAGGGACTAGCGGGAGTTAGCGAGCAGTACTTC. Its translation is CASSEGLAGVSEQYF.

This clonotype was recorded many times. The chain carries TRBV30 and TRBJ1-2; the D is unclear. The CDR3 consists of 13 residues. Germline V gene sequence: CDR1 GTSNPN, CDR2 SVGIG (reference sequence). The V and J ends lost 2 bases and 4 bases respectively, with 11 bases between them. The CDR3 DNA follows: TGTGCCTGGAGTAAGGCCCCGGGCTATGGCTACACCTTC. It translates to CAWSKAPGYGYTF. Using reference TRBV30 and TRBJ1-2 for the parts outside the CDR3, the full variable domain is SQTIHQWPATLVQPVGSPLSLECTVEGTSNPNLYWYRQAAGRGLQLLFYSVGIGQISSEVPQNLSASRPQDRQFILSSKKLLLSDSGFYLCAWSKAPGYGYTFGSGTRLTVV.

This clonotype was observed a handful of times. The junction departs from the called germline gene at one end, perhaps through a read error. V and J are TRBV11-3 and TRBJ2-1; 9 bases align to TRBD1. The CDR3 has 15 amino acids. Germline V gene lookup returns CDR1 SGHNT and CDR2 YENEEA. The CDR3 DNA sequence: TGTGCCGGCAGCATACGACAGGGGGGTTTCAATGAGCAGTTCTTC. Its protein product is CAGSIRQGGFNEQFF.

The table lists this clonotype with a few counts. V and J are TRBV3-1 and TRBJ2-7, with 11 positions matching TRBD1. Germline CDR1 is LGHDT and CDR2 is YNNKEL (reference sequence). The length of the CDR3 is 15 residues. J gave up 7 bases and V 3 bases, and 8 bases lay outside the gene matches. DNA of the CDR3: TGTGCCAGCAGCCAGCCCGGACAGGGGGCTGAAGAGCAGTACTTC. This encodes CASSQPGQGAEEQYF.

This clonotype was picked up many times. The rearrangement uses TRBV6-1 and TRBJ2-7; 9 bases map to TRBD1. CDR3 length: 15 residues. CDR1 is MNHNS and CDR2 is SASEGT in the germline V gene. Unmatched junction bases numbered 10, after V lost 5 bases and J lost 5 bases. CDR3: CASSSAGTGFNEQYF. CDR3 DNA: TGTGCCAGCAGTTCGGCCGGGACAGGGTTCAACGAGCAGTACTTC.

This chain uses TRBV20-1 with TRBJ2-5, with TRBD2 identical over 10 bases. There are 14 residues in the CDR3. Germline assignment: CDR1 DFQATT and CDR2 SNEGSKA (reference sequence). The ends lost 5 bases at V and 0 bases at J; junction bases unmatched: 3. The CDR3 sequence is CSAHSGGYQETQYF. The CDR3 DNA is TGCAGTGCTCATAGCGGGGGGTACCAAGAGACCCAGTACTTC.

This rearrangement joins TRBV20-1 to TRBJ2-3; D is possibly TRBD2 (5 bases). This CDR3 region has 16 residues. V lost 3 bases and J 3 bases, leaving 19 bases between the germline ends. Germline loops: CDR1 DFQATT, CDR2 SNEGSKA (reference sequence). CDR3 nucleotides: TGCAGTGCTAGCCCCTCTGGGCGGGTCTATACAGATACGCAGTATTTT. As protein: CSASPSGRVYTDTQYF.

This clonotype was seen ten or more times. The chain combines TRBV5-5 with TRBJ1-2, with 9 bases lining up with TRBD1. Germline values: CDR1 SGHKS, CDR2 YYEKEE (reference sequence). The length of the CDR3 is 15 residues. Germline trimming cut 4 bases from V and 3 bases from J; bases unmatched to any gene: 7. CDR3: CASSTQTGGYYGYTF. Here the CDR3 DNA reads TGTGCCAGCAGCACCCAGACAGGGGGTTACTATGGCTACACCTTC.

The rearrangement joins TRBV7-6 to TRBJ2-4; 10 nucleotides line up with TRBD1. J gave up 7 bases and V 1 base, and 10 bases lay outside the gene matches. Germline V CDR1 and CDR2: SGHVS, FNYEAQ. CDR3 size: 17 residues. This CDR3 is CASSLEPPGTGVNIQYF. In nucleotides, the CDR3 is TGTGCCAGCAGCTTAGAGCCCCCCGGGACAGGGGTCAACATTCAGTACTTC.

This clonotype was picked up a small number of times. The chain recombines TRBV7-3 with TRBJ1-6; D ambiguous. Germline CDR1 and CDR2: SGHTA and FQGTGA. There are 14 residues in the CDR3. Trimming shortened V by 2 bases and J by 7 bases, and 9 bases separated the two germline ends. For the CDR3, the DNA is TGTGCCAGCAGCTTACTGTATGAGAATTCACCCCTCCACTTT. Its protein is CASSLLYENSPLHF.

The CDR3 coding sequence is TGTGCCAGCGAGGCGTGGCTCGCGAACACCGGGGAGCTGTTTTTT. Translating gives CASEAWLANTGELFF. The rearrangement links TRBV6-1 to TRBJ2-2; D uncertain. The V gene's germline CDR1 is MNHNS and CDR2 SASEGT. The V and J ends lost 8 bases and 0 bases respectively, with 13 bases between them. This CDR3 spans 15 amino acids.

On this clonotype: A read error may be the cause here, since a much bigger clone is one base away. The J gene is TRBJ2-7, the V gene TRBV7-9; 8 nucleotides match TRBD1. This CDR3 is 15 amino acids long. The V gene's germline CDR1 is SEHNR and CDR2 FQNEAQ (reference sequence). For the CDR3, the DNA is TGTGCCAGCAGCTTGGGTCCGGGACAGGACTACGAGCAGCACTTC. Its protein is CASSLGPGQDYEQHF.